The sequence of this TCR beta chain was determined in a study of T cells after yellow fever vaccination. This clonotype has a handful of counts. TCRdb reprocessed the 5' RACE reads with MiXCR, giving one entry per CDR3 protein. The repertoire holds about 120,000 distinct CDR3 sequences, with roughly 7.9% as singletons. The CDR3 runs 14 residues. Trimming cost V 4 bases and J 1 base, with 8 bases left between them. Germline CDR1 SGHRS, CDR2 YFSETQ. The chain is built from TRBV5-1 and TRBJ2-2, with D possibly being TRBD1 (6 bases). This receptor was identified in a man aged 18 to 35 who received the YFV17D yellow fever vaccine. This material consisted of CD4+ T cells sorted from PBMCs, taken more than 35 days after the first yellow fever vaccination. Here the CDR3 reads CASSRDKNTGELFF. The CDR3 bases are TGCGCCAGCAGCAGGGACAAGAACACCGGGGAGCTGTTTTTT.